The clone carrying this TCR beta chain was detected many times. As yet, its antigen is unknown. Uncontrolled infection, other autoimmune disease, pregnancy or lactation barred patients from enrollment. This specimen belongs to a study of T cells in Graves' hyperthyroidism and ophthalmopathy. The study's findings and limits: Progression to ophthalmopathy was predicted a median of roughly 6.5 months early. The majority of expanded thyroid clonotypes above 0.001 also appeared in blood.

Germline V lookup: CDR1 DFQATT, CDR2 SNEGSKA (reference sequence). The CDR3 totals 14 residues. From RNA transcripts, TCR beta CDR3 regions were amplified. First-round RT-PCR of the TCR CDR3 relied on the HTBI primer set. In TCRdb, the multiplex PCR reads were re-called with MiXCR into one record per CDR3 protein. The sample lists roughly 500,000 distinct CDR3 sequences, about 16% occurring once. The rearrangement joins TRBV20-1 to TRBJ2-5; D assignment may be TRBD1 or TRBD2 (5 bases each). Sequenced sample: blood. This receptor was identified in a woman in her 30s with Graves' ophthalmopathy. In DNA, the CDR3 is TGCAGCGGGGCGGACGGGCAGTACCAAGAGACCCAGTACTTC. Its protein product is CSGADGQYQETQYF.